The rows below give T cell receptor beta chains drawn from one sample of a study of blood T cell repertoires in COVID-19. Here immunoSEQ multiplex PCR was the method, and the copy in TCRdb shows in-frame clones only, minus some. The sample holds fewer than 650,000 clones; around nine tenths are singletons and the top ten take less than 9%. The sequenced sample consisted of peripheral blood. All receptors derive from a woman in her forties or fifties with COVID-19, enrolled during active disease. The CDR3 runs from the conserved cysteine through the conserved F or W. The order of the fields is D gene, J gene, clone size, V gene, CDR3 DNA, CDR3 protein. A D gene is named only where the DNA matches it firmly. Clone size is stated in some rows and not others, as once, few, many or a class when expanded.

D gene: TRBD2
J gene: TRBJ2-7
clone size: NA
V gene: TRBV18
CDR3 DNA: TGTGCCAGCTCACCCGGCGGGGGGGAGTACGAGCAGTACTTC
CDR3 protein: CASSPGGGEYEQYF

D gene: NA
J gene: TRBJ2-5
clone size: NA
V gene: TRBV7-7
CDR3 DNA: TGTGCCAGCAGCTTAACACAGGTCGTTGAGACCCAGTACTTC
CDR3 protein: CASSLTQVVETQYF

D gene: NA
J gene: TRBJ1-3
clone size: NA
V gene: TRBV2
CDR3 DNA: TGTGCCACCCCAAAGGGCGGGAGCTCTGGAAACACCATATATTTT
CDR3 protein: CATPKGGSSGNTIYF

D gene: NA
J gene: TRBJ2-5
clone size: NA
V gene: TRBV19
CDR3 DNA: TGTGCCAGTAGTGGCTCAGGGGCTGTCCAAGAGACCCAGTACTTC
CDR3 protein: CASSGSGAVQETQYF

D gene: NA
J gene: TRBJ2-1
clone size: NA
V gene: TRBV3-1/TRBV3-2
CDR3 DNA: TGTGCCAGCAGCCAAGATAACCGGGTAACGGTCTTC
CDR3 protein: CASSQDNRVTVF

D gene: NA
J gene: TRBJ1-2
clone size: NA
V gene: TRBV6-5
CDR3 DNA: TGTGCCAGCACGGTTGCCGGGTCTGGAGGCTACACCTTC
CDR3 protein: CASTVAGSGGYTF

D gene: NA
J gene: TRBJ1-2
clone size: NA
V gene: TRBV5-6
CDR3 DNA: TGTGCCAGCACAATAGGGGGAGTCTATGGCTACACCTTC
CDR3 protein: CASTIGGVYGYTF

D gene: NA
J gene: TRBJ2-7
clone size: NA
V gene: TRBV5-5
CDR3 DNA: TGTGCCAGCAGCCGTGACAGGTTGCAATACGAGCAGTACTTC
CDR3 protein: CASSRDRLQYEQYF

D gene: TRBD1
J gene: TRBJ1-5
clone size: NA
V gene: TRBV29-1
CDR3 DNA: TGCAGCGTCCGAGGACAGGGAGAGGGGCCCCAGCATTTT
CDR3 protein: CSVRGQGEGPQHF

D gene: NA
J gene: TRBJ1-5
clone size: once
V gene: TRBV19
CDR3 DNA: TGTGCCAGTAGTACCATCGGGGGTTACAAGCCCCAGCATTTT
CDR3 protein: CASSTIGGYKPQHF

D gene: TRBD1
J gene: TRBJ1-1
clone size: NA
V gene: TRBV3-1/TRBV3-2
CDR3 DNA: TGTGCCAGCAGCCCCCAGACAGGGGCGGGAAACATTGAAGCTTTCTTT
CDR3 protein: CASSPQTGAGNIEAFF

D gene: TRBD1
J gene: TRBJ1-5
clone size: NA
V gene: TRBV15
CDR3 DNA: TGTGCCACCAGCAGTATTGGACAGGGGAATCAGCCCCAGCATTTT
CDR3 protein: CATSSIGQGNQPQHF

D gene: NA
J gene: TRBJ1-5
clone size: NA
V gene: TRBV19
CDR3 DNA: TGTGCCAGTAGTATAGTCGGAGGGTATACTTCTGGCAATCAGCCCCAGCATTTT
CDR3 protein: CASSIVGGYTSGNQPQHF

D gene: NA
J gene: TRBJ2-2
clone size: NA
V gene: TRBV5-5
CDR3 DNA: TGTGCCAGCAGCTTGCGCTCGGCTAGGAACACCGGGGAGCTGTTTTTT
CDR3 protein: CASSLRSARNTGELFF

D gene: NA
J gene: TRBJ1-2
clone size: NA
V gene: TRBV18
CDR3 DNA: TGTGCCAGCTCACCACAGGAGCACTATGGCTACACCTTC
CDR3 protein: CASSPQEHYGYTF

D gene: NA
J gene: TRBJ1-3
clone size: NA
V gene: TRBV27
CDR3 DNA: TGTGCCAGCAGTTCCACACTACACTCTGGAAACACCATATATTTT
CDR3 protein: CASSSTLHSGNTIYF

D gene: TRBD1
J gene: TRBJ1-2
clone size: NA
V gene: TRBV6-5
CDR3 DNA: TGTGCCAGCAGTCTGGACAGGGTCTCCTATGGCTACACCTTC
CDR3 protein: CASSLDRVSYGYTF

D gene: TRBD1
J gene: TRBJ1-2
clone size: NA
V gene: TRBV29-1
CDR3 DNA: TGCAGCGTTGGGGGCCCAAACAACGGGACAGGGGGATATGGCTACACCTTC
CDR3 protein: CSVGGPNNGTGGYGYTF

D gene: NA
J gene: TRBJ1-6
clone size: NA
V gene: TRBV12-3/TRBV12-4
CDR3 DNA: TGTGCCAGCAGTCAGGGTGCTTCACCCCTCCACTTT
CDR3 protein: CASSQGASPLHF

D gene: NA
J gene: TRBJ2-3
clone size: NA
V gene: TRBV11-1
CDR3 DNA: TGTGCCAGCAGGTTTCAGGCAGATACGCAGTATTTT
CDR3 protein: CASRFQADTQYF

D gene: TRBD1
J gene: TRBJ1-1
clone size: NA
V gene: TRBV7-3
CDR3 DNA: TGTGCCAGCAGCCCTACCGGTCGGACAGGGGGCATCGCTTTCTTT
CDR3 protein: CASSPTGRTGGIAFF

D gene: NA
J gene: TRBJ1-4
clone size: NA
V gene: TRBV13
CDR3 DNA: TGTGCCAGCAGCTTAGGGGGCTCCTCTGAAAAACTGTTTTTT
CDR3 protein: CASSLGGSSEKLFF

D gene: TRBD1
J gene: TRBJ1-6
clone size: many
V gene: TRBV2
CDR3 DNA: TGTGCCAGCGGACGACAGGGGAAACGTTCACCCCTCCACTTT
CDR3 protein: CASGRQGKRSPLHF

D gene: TRBD1
J gene: TRBJ1-2
clone size: NA
V gene: TRBV20-1
CDR3 DNA: TGCAGTGCTGACACAGGGGTTGGCTACACCTTC
CDR3 protein: CSADTGVGYTF

D gene: NA
J gene: TRBJ2-3
clone size: NA
V gene: TRBV3-1/TRBV3-2
CDR3 DNA: TGTGCCAGCAGCCAAAGGGGTAGCGGCCTCACAGATACGCAGTATTTT
CDR3 protein: CASSQRGSGLTDTQYF

D gene: TRBD2
J gene: TRBJ2-3
clone size: NA
V gene: TRBV4-2
CDR3 DNA: TGTGCCAGCAGCCAAGACGGGACGGGACTAGGGGATACGCAGTATTTT
CDR3 protein: CASSQDGTGLGDTQYF

D gene: NA
J gene: TRBJ2-5
clone size: NA
V gene: TRBV6-6
CDR3 DNA: TGTGCCAGCACGCGGGGCACACTACAAGAGACCCAGTACTTC
CDR3 protein: CASTRGTLQETQYF

D gene: NA
J gene: TRBJ1-1
clone size: NA
V gene: TRBV6-1
CDR3 DNA: TGTGCCAGCAGTGAGGCCCGGGGCACTGAAGCTTTCTTT
CDR3 protein: CASSEARGTEAFF

D gene: TRBD1
J gene: TRBJ1-3
clone size: NA
V gene: TRBV9
CDR3 DNA: TGTGCCAGCAGCAGACGACAGGGGGCGGCGGACACCATATATTTT
CDR3 protein: CASSRRQGAADTIYF

D gene: NA
J gene: TRBJ2-7
clone size: NA
V gene: TRBV2
CDR3 DNA: TGTGCCAGCAGTCAGAGACAGGCTCCCTTCAACGAGCAGTACTTC
CDR3 protein: CASSQRQAPFNEQYF

D gene: NA
J gene: TRBJ1-2
clone size: NA
V gene: TRBV5-4
CDR3 DNA: TGTGCCAGCAGCTTGGCAAAGGGGGAGTTAGGCTACACCTTC
CDR3 protein: CASSLAKGELGYTF

D gene: NA
J gene: TRBJ1-2
clone size: NA
V gene: TRBV3-1/TRBV3-2
CDR3 DNA: TGTGCCAGCAGCCGGACAGTTCTCGATGGCTACACCTTC
CDR3 protein: CASSRTVLDGYTF

D gene: NA
J gene: TRBJ2-3
clone size: once
V gene: TRBV7-2
CDR3 DNA: TGTGCCAGCAGCTTAGGGCTCTTCAGCACAGATACGCAGTATTTT
CDR3 protein: CASSLGLFSTDTQYF

D gene: TRBD1
J gene: TRBJ2-1
clone size: NA
V gene: TRBV7-6
CDR3 DNA: TGTGCCAGCAGCCGACCGTGGGGACAGGGTTCGAATGAGCAGTTCTTC
CDR3 protein: CASSRPWGQGSNEQFF

D gene: NA
J gene: TRBJ2-6
clone size: NA
V gene: TRBV5-1
CDR3 DNA: TGCGCCAGCAGCTTGCAGGGCATCTCTGGGGCCAACGTCCTGACTTTC
CDR3 protein: CASSLQGISGANVLTF

D gene: NA
J gene: TRBJ1-3
clone size: few
V gene: TRBV4-2
CDR3 DNA: TGTGCCAGCAGCCAAGGGCCGGGGGAGGAGGCGAACACCATATATTTT
CDR3 protein: CASSQGPGEEANTIYF

D gene: TRBD1
J gene: TRBJ2-1
clone size: NA
V gene: TRBV2
CDR3 DNA: TGTGCCAGCAGTGGGACAGGGGCTCGCAATGAGCAGTTCTTC
CDR3 protein: CASSGTGARNEQFF

D gene: TRBD2
J gene: TRBJ2-1
clone size: once
V gene: TRBV6-1
CDR3 DNA: TGTGCCAGCAGTGAACGGGGGAGGGGTGACAATGAGCAGTTCTTC
CDR3 protein: CASSERGRGDNEQFF

D gene: NA
J gene: TRBJ1-1
clone size: NA
V gene: TRBV25-1
CDR3 DNA: TGTGCCAGCCACCCTCAAGTTGGGGGGGGAAAAGCTTTCTTT
CDR3 protein: CASHPQVGGGKAFF

D gene: TRBD1
J gene: TRBJ1-1
clone size: NA
V gene: TRBV10-3
CDR3 DNA: TGTGCCATCGCAAACAGGGGGCAGGGGAACACTGAAGCTTTCTTT
CDR3 protein: CAIANRGQGNTEAFF

D gene: NA
J gene: TRBJ2-7
clone size: NA
V gene: TRBV19
CDR3 DNA: TGTGCCAGTCGAAGGGGGGGCTCCTACGAGCAGTACTTC
CDR3 protein: CASRRGGSYEQYF

D gene: TRBD1
J gene: TRBJ1-6
clone size: NA
V gene: TRBV28
CDR3 DNA: TGTGCCAGCAGTTCCCCGACAGGGGTGGGAAATTCACCCCTCCACTTT
CDR3 protein: CASSSPTGVGNSPLHF

D gene: TRBD1
J gene: TRBJ2-7
clone size: NA
V gene: TRBV19
CDR3 DNA: TGTGCCAGTAGCCTTCGAGAGACAGGGGGTTCCTACGAGCAGTACTTC
CDR3 protein: CASSLRETGGSYEQYF

D gene: TRBD2
J gene: TRBJ2-4
clone size: NA
V gene: TRBV19
CDR3 DNA: TGTGCCAGTAGTATTCCTCCCGGCGGGGGGCCAAACATTCAGTACTTC
CDR3 protein: CASSIPPGGGPNIQYF

D gene: NA
J gene: TRBJ1-2
clone size: once
V gene: TRBV27
CDR3 DNA: TGTGCCAGCAGTACGGGTAACTATGGCTACACCTTC
CDR3 protein: CASSTGNYGYTF

D gene: NA
J gene: TRBJ1-3
clone size: NA
V gene: TRBV21-1
CDR3 DNA: TGTGCCAGCAGCAAGGCGCCACAGGTCTCTGGAAACACCATATATTTT
CDR3 protein: CASSKAPQVSGNTIYF

D gene: NA
J gene: TRBJ1-1
clone size: NA
V gene: TRBV5-6
CDR3 DNA: TGTGCCAGCAGTGGCGGCGGGTACACTGAAGCTTTCTTT
CDR3 protein: CASSGGGYTEAFF

D gene: NA
J gene: TRBJ2-7
clone size: NA
V gene: TRBV30
CDR3 DNA: TGTGCCTGGAGTGTAGAGTCGGGACTCGGTTACGAGCAGTACTTC
CDR3 protein: CAWSVESGLGYEQYF

D gene: NA
J gene: TRBJ1-5
clone size: few
V gene: TRBV30
CDR3 DNA: TGTGCCTGGAGTAACGGAGGGGATCAGCCCCAGCATTTT
CDR3 protein: CAWSNGGDQPQHF

D gene: NA
J gene: TRBJ2-2
clone size: few
V gene: TRBV18
CDR3 DNA: TGTGCCAGCTCACCACTAAAGGGGAGGAGGCTTGACACCGGGGAGCTGTTTTTT
CDR3 protein: CASSPLKGRRLDTGELFF

D gene: NA
J gene: TRBJ1-2
clone size: NA
V gene: TRBV2
CDR3 DNA: TGTGCCAGCAGAGGGGTACGGGGAGGCTATGGCTACACCTTC
CDR3 protein: CASRGVRGGYGYTF

D gene: NA
J gene: TRBJ1-3
clone size: once
V gene: TRBV7-6
CDR3 DNA: TGTGCCAGCAGCTTAGGCCTTACAGGGCACTCTGGAAACACCATATATTTT
CDR3 protein: CASSLGLTGHSGNTIYF